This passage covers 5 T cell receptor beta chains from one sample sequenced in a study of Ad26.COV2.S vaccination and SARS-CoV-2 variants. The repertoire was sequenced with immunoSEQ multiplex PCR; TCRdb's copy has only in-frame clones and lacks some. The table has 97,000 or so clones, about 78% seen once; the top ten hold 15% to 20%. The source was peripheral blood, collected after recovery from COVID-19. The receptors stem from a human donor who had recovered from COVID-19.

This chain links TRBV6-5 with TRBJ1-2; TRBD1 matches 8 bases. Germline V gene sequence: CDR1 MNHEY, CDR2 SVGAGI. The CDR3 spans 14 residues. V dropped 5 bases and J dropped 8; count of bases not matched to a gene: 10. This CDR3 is CASSHDQGAQGYTF. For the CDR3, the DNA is TGTGCCAGCAGTCACGACCAGGGGGCGCAGGGCTACACCTTC.

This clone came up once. CDR3 residues: CASSLVTGGGYTF. The CDR3 coding sequence is TGCGCCAGCAGCTTGGTGACAGGAGGTGGCTACACCTTC. The rearrangement joins TRBV5-1 to TRBJ1-2; D perhaps matches TRBD1 (6 bases). The V end lost 0 bases, the J end lost 7 bases, and 10 bases lay between the germline ends. Germline V CDR1 and CDR2: SGHRS, YFSETQ. The CDR3 covers 13 residues.

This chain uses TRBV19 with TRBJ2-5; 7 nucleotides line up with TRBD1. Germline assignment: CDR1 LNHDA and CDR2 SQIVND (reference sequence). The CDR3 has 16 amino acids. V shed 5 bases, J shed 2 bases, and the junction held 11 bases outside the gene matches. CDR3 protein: CASSPGQLIIQETQYF. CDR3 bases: TGTGCCAGTAGTCCGGGACAGCTTATCATTCAAGAGACCCAGTACTTC.

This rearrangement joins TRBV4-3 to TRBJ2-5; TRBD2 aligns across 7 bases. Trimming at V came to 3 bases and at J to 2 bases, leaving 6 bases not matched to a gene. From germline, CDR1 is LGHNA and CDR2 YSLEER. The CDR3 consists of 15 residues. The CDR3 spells CASSQALAVQETQYF. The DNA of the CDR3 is TGCGCCAGCAGCCAGGCCCTAGCGGTACAAGAGACCCAGTACTTC.

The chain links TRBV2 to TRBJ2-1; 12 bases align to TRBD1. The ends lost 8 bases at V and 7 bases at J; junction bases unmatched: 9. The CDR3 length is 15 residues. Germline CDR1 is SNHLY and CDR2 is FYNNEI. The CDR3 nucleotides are TGTGCCAGCGGGGGAGGGGACAGGGGGCGGAATGAGCAGTTCTTC. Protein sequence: CASGGGDRGRNEQFF.